What follows are 15 T cell receptor beta chains derived from one specimen sequenced in a study of blood T cells in healthy people across ages. A second PCR, run for about 7 to 11 cycles, used a sample-barcoded 5' primer plus a J-beta primer mix. One entry per CDR3 protein, called by TCRdb with MiXCR from the 5' RACE reads. The sample lists about 1.7 million distinct CDR3 sequences; 28% were seen once. The sample comprised blood. Receptors originate from a woman younger than 45 in good health.

The rearrangement links TRBV7-3 to TRBJ2-5; 7 bases align to TRBD2. Germline V gene sequence: CDR1 SGHTA, CDR2 FQGTGA. The CDR3 has 16 amino acids. The J segment lost 11 bases and the V segment lost 4 bases, leaving 19 bases of the junction unmatched. This CDR3 reads CASSSSGTTPRHEQYF. The CDR3 DNA is TGTGCCAGCAGCTCCTCCGGGACTACCCCTAGACATGAGCAGTACTTC.

This chain joins TRBV12-3 or TRBV12-4 and TRBJ1-1, with 7 bases that match TRBD1. This CDR3 region has 18 residues. Trimming removed 3 bases from V and 1 base from J; junction bases left unmatched: 14. The chain's CDR3 is CASSFLKGGGGTNTEAFF. The CDR3 nucleotides read TGTGCCAGCAGTTTTTTAAAAGGGGGCGGGGGTACGAACACTGAAGCTTTCTTT.

This clonotype has a handful of counts. The gene calls are TRBV15 and TRBJ2-1, with D maybe TRBD2 (7 bases). The CDR3 is made up of 15 amino acids. V lost 8 bases and J 7 bases, leaving 21 bases between the germline ends. Looked up from germline, CDR1 is LNHNV and CDR2 is YYDKDF (reference sequence). The CDR3 coding sequence is TGTGCCACCTCTCTGGGGGGGGCGTACGTTAATGAGCAGTTCTTC. Translation gives CATSLGGAYVNEQFF.

At least ten counts were recorded for this clonotype. This chain links TRBV20-1 with TRBJ2-1; no clear D. The germline V and J ends were trimmed by 5 bases and 10 bases, with 9 bases remaining between them. The length of the CDR3 is 10 residues. Germline CDR1 reads DFQATT; CDR2 reads SNEGSKA (reference sequence). The CDR3 DNA reads as TGCAGTGCTCCAGACCCCGAGCAGTTCTTC. Translated: CSAPDPEQFF.

Ten or more counts support this clonotype. This chain joins TRBV12-3 or TRBV12-4 and TRBJ2-1; TRBD2 might be the D (7 bases). Trimming took off 8 bases at V and 4 bases at J, with 12 bases between the two ends. The CDR3 is 13 residues long. In DNA, the CDR3 is TGTGCCAGCCGAGAGGGGGGGTACAATGAGCAGTTCTTC. This codes for CASREGGYNEQFF.

CDR3 region: CASTFGLAGRGEAQYF. CDR3 coding DNA: TGCGCCAGCACCTTCGGACTAGCGGGGCGGGGTGAGGCCCAGTACTTC. The gene calls are TRBV5-1 and TRBJ2-5, with 12 bases lining up with TRBD2. J lost 9 bases, V lost 6 bases, and 15 bases had no gene match. CDR1 is SGHRS and CDR2 is YFSETQ in the germline V gene. The CDR3 covers 16 residues.

The V and J genes are TRBV20-1 and TRBJ2-1, with TRBD2 identical over 9 bases. V was pared by 0 bases and J by 0 bases, with 0 bases of the junction left unmatched. CDR1 and CDR2 from the germline V gene are DFQATT and SNEGSKA (reference sequence). This CDR3 region has 15 residues. The CDR3 DNA sequence: TGCAGTGCTAGAGATAGCGGGGGCTCCTACAATGAGCAGTTCTTC. Encoded protein: CSARDSGGSYNEQFF.

The sample holds one count of this clonotype. The junction differs from germline at one of its ends, possibly a read error. The CDR3 nucleotides read TGTGCCAGCAGTACCTTGACAGGGTCGGGGCCACCCCTCCGCTTT. Translated, it gives CASSTLTGSGPPLRF. The V gene is TRBV12-3 or TRBV12-4, the J gene TRBJ1-6; the match to TRBD1 covers 7 bases. The CDR3 loop spans 15 amino acids.

V and J are TRBV9 and TRBJ1-2, with TRBD1 identical over 7 bases. Germline V gene sequence: CDR1 SGDLS, CDR2 YYNGEE. The V segment lost 0 bases and the J segment 3 bases; nucleotides outside the gene matches: 5. The CDR3 length is 15 residues. The CDR3 spells CASSVEGRGDYGYTF. CDR3 in DNA: TGTGCCAGCAGCGTAGAAGGCAGGGGGGACTATGGCTACACCTTC.

The V call is TRBV6-6, the J call TRBJ2-5; 7 bases fit TRBD2. The CDR3 length is 14 residues. CDR1 and CDR2 (germline): MNHNY, SVGAGI (reference sequence). V trimming: 2 bases; J trimming: 2 bases; junction bases outside the gene matches: 2. Written as DNA, the CDR3 is TGTGCCAGCAGTTACCTGCGGGGGCAAGAGACCCAGTACTTC. Its translation: CASSYLRGQETQYF.

This clonotype came up a few times. The chain recombines TRBV6-5 with TRBJ1-2, with 12 nucleotides matching TRBD1. The CDR3 runs to 15 residues. Looked up from germline, CDR1 is MNHEY and CDR2 is SVGAGI. J gave up 5 bases and V 4 bases, and 5 bases lay outside the gene matches. CDR3 sequence: CASSSGTGGGYGYTF. The CDR3 coding sequence is TGTGCCAGCAGTTCCGGGACAGGGGGCGGGTATGGCTACACCTTC.

This clonotype came up many times. The rearrangement links TRBV13 to TRBJ2-6; D not resolved. Between the trimmed V and J ends, which lost 1 base and 1 base, there was a span of 11 bases. From germline, CDR1 is PRHDT and CDR2 FYEKMQ (reference sequence). This CDR3 has 17 amino acids. CDR3 DNA: TGTGCCAGCAGCTTAGCTGGCTACCTATCTGGGGCCAACGTCCTGACTTTC. Its translation: CASSLAGYLSGANVLTF.

This clonotype turned up a few times. The DNA for the CDR3 is TGCGCCAGCGGAAATGCGGACAGGCCAGCAGATACGCAGTATTTT. It translates to CASGNADRPADTQYF. J is TRBJ2-3 and V is TRBV4-3; 7 nucleotides match TRBD1. Germline CDR1 LGHNA, CDR2 YSLEER. J gave up 4 bases and V 8 bases, and 12 bases lay outside the gene matches. The CDR3 length is 15 residues.

This clonotype was counted a few times. The rearrangement uses TRBV6-2 or TRBV6-3 and TRBJ2-7, with a tentative D call TRBD2 (6 bases). This CDR3 region has 14 residues. Germline lookup yields CDR1 MNHEY and CDR2 SVGEGT. Trimming cost V 9 bases and J 5 bases, with 20 bases left between them. The CDR3 spells CASYTLGGTHEQYF. The CDR3 DNA follows: TGTGCCAGTTATACGTTAGGCGGGACCCACGAGCAGTACTTC.

The V and J genes are TRBV4-1 and TRBJ2-4; TRBD2 matches 10 bases. CDR3 length: 15 amino acids. CDR1 MGHRA and CDR2 YSYEKL come from the germline V gene. J gave up 8 bases and V 4 bases, and 8 bases lay outside the gene matches. CDR3 coding DNA: TGCGCCAGCAGCCCCCAACTAGCGGGGCCGGACATTCAGTACTTC. It yields the protein CASSPQLAGPDIQYF.